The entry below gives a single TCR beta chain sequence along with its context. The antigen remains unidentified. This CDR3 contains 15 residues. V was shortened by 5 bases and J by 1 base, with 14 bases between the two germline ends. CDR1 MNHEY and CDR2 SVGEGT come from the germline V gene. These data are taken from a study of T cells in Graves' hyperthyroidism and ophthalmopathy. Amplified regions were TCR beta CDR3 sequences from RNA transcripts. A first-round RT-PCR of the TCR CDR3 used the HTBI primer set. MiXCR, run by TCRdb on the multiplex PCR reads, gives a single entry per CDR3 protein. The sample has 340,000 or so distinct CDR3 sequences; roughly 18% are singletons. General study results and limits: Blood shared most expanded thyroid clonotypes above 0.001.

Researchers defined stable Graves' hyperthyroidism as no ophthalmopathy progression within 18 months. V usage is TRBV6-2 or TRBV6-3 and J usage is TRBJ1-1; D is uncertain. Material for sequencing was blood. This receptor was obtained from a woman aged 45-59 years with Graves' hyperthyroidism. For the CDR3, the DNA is TGTGCCAGCAGTAAGTTCCCCAGATCGAACACTGAAGCTTTCTTT. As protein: CASSKFPRSNTEAFF.